These T cell receptor beta chains were read from a single sample in a study of blood T cell repertoires in COVID-19. Only in-frame clones appear in the TCRdb table, and some are missing; sequencing was by immunoSEQ multiplex PCR. The table includes about 260,000 clones, around 90% detected once. The sequenced sample was peripheral blood. Receptors were obtained from a middle-aged woman with acute or convalescent COVID-19. CDR3s include the opening cysteine and the closing phenylalanine or tryptophan. Each record gives: clone size, V gene, CDR3 protein. Where a row states a size, it is once, few, many or the class of an expanded clone; other rows omit it.

abundance: .; v_gene: TRBV27; CDR3aa: CASSFDTRGVDEQFF
abundance: .; v_gene: TRBV6-5; CDR3aa: CATLGGNMGNEQFF
abundance: .; v_gene: TRBV30; CDR3aa: CAWTEGRVGQPQHF
abundance: .; v_gene: TRBV5-1; CDR3aa: CASSVLAGSPGELFF
abundance: .; v_gene: TRBV2; CDR3aa: CASRGTGEINTEAFF
abundance: .; v_gene: TRBV7-3; CDR3aa: CASSSRTGNNYGYTF
abundance: .; v_gene: TRBV5-1; CDR3aa: CASSPLAGEYTGELFF
abundance: .; v_gene: TRBV2; CDR3aa: CASTPGPSGETQYF
abundance: .; v_gene: TRBV11-3; CDR3aa: CASSPRLPGTSVPGELFF
abundance: .; v_gene: TRBV6-6; CDR3aa: CASRFPRDTDPHF
abundance: .; v_gene: TRBV30; CDR3aa: CAWSAQGGELFF
abundance: .; v_gene: TRBV14; CDR3aa: CASSQGLSTDTQYF
abundance: .; v_gene: TRBV29-1; CDR3aa: CSVGQGRWSEKLFF
abundance: .; v_gene: TRBV5-1; CDR3aa: CASSSGSTEAFF
abundance: .; v_gene: TRBV19; CDR3aa: CASSMGAGFGQPQHF
abundance: few; v_gene: TRBV3-1/TRBV3-2; CDR3aa: CASSQSADRNSPLHF
abundance: .; v_gene: TRBV10-1; CDR3aa: CASSEYRGARTEAFF
abundance: .; v_gene: TRBV5-8; CDR3aa: CASSSFPGQKILMNTEAFF
abundance: once; v_gene: TRBV30; CDR3aa: CAWSHPQGADEQFF
abundance: .; v_gene: TRBV11-3; CDR3aa: CASSPRIGGEQFF
abundance: .; v_gene: TRBV11-2; CDR3aa: CASSLDSLTYNSYNSPLHF
abundance: .; v_gene: TRBV5-5; CDR3aa: CASALGGSLNTEAFF
abundance: .; v_gene: TRBV10-3; CDR3aa: CAISESAQINYGYTF
abundance: .; v_gene: TRBV18; CDR3aa: CASSPSRANTEAFF
abundance: .; v_gene: TRBV7-9; CDR3aa: CASSTSGGGLNTEAFF
abundance: few; v_gene: TRBV30; CDR3aa: CALDPRGEKLFF
abundance: .; v_gene: TRBV5-8; CDR3aa: CASSLRQMNTEAFF
abundance: .; v_gene: TRBV5-5; CDR3aa: CASSFRGQDTEAFF
abundance: few; v_gene: TRBV2; CDR3aa: CASRRREVGEGYTF
abundance: .; v_gene: TRBV11-2; CDR3aa: CASSWTSGGALGETQYF
abundance: .; v_gene: TRBV7-9; CDR3aa: CATRRAGANYGYTF
abundance: .; v_gene: TRBV6-5; CDR3aa: CASREAHSNQPQHF
abundance: .; v_gene: TRBV19; CDR3aa: CASSSRRTGENTEAFF
abundance: .; v_gene: TRBV5-1; CDR3aa: CASSLAGTGGLMADTQYF
abundance: .; v_gene: TRBV10-3; CDR3aa: CAISESGQKGYGYTF
abundance: .; v_gene: TRBV27; CDR3aa: CASGPLDSSTDTQYF
abundance: .; v_gene: TRBV29-1; CDR3aa: CSVVRLADTEAFF
abundance: .; v_gene: TRBV5-5; CDR3aa: CASSLGEQKLFF
abundance: .; v_gene: TRBV4-1; CDR3aa: CASSQEFGRSGQPQHF
abundance: .; v_gene: TRBV20-1; CDR3aa: CSASKRDEQFF
abundance: .; v_gene: TRBV9; CDR3aa: CASSPPLAGDGYTF
abundance: .; v_gene: TRBV12-5; CDR3aa: CASGPTGVFGKDSPLHF
abundance: .; v_gene: TRBV5-1; CDR3aa: CASSLWTGWGAGELFF
abundance: .; v_gene: TRBV19; CDR3aa: CASSLAGRVSNQPQHF
abundance: .; v_gene: TRBV20-1; CDR3aa: CSFLQGNGYTF
abundance: .; v_gene: TRBV6-6; CDR3aa: CASSQRTGGGGYTF
abundance: once; v_gene: TRBV30; CDR3aa: CAWRGQVRNTIYF
abundance: .; v_gene: TRBV2; CDR3aa: CASLRGGLAYQETQYF
abundance: .; v_gene: TRBV3-1/TRBV3-2; CDR3aa: CASSRTGRGLNTEAFF
abundance: .; v_gene: TRBV4-1; CDR3aa: CASSQVKGGTDTQYF
abundance: .; v_gene: TRBV30; CDR3aa: CAWSTSLNTEAFF
abundance: .; v_gene: TRBV5-6; CDR3aa: CASSQLDRRNTEAFF
abundance: .; v_gene: TRBV5-6; CDR3aa: CASSLISTGEAFF
abundance: .; v_gene: TRBV5-4; CDR3aa: CASSLGGNYGYTF